This record concerns one TCR beta chain sequence. No antigen is known for it. Germline V gives CDR1 MNHEY, CDR2 SVGAGI. The CDR3 runs to 13 residues. Trimming removed 2 bases from V and 6 bases from J, with 10 bases in between. Sampling consisted of one heparinised blood draw per donor, averaging around 110 mL. The entry originates in a study of beta chain features in type 1 diabetes. Study-level findings and limits: Whether TCRB rearrangement is influenced by HLA type went unresolved here. Moderately but significantly shorter TCRB CDR3s were found in Type 1 diabetes patients in all four CD4+ subsets. Type 1 diabetes patients had VDJ junctions that carried fewer insertions and more deletions.

Expressed TCRB transcripts got sequenced, as all isolated RNA was reverse transcribed. Profiled with immunoSEQ multiplex PCR; TCRdb holds only in-frame clones, not every one. The sample has 300,000 to 400,000 clones, approximately 9.9% seen once. Sequencing was carried out using naive CD4+ T cells from blood. This rearrangement joins TRBV6-5 to TRBJ1-2, with TRBD1 as a possible D gene (5 bases). The sequence came from a woman between 25 and 40 years old in good health. In DNA, the CDR3 is TGTGCCAGCAGTTACAGACGGGGGGATGGCTACACCTTC. Protein sequence: CASSYRRGDGYTF.